The rows below give T cell receptor beta chains drawn from one sample of a study of esophageal squamous cell carcinoma under preoperative chemotherapy. Using its own MiXCR run on the PCR reads, TCRdb lists one record per CDR3 protein. The repertoire has roughly 18,000 distinct CDR3 sequences, about half of them found once; the top ten carry about 29%. This material was obtained from a patient given preoperative chemotherapy. Receptors were obtained from a human donor with esophageal squamous cell carcinoma. The donor label of this sample is uncertain. CDR3s include the opening cysteine and the closing phenylalanine or tryptophan. A D gene is named only where the DNA matches it firmly. Size is stated for part of the rows, as once, few or many counts, or as a class when the clone is expanded.

clone_size j_call d_call v_call cdr3_nt cdr3_aa
NA TRBJ2-2 NA TRBV11-3 TGTGCCAGCAGCTTAGTTGCTGGGACGGGCGGGGAGCTGTTTTTT CASSLVAGTGGELFF
NA TRBJ2-3 NA TRBV5-4 TGTGCCGGCGGCCGGGACCCGGATACCCAGTATTTC CAGGRDPDTQYF
few TRBJ2-5 TRBD2 TRBV20-1 TGCAGTGCTGAATCGGACTGGCGGGGGGAGACCCAGTACTTC CSAESDWRGETQYF
few TRBJ2-1 TRBD2 TRBV7-2 TGTGCCAGCAGCTTAGTCGGGCTAGCGGGGTACAATGAGCAGTTCTTC CASSLVGLAGYNEQFF
NA TRBJ2-3 TRBD2 TRBV6-1 TGTGCCAGCACACTAGCGGGAGGGACAGATACGCAGTATTTT CASTLAGGTDTQYF
NA TRBJ2-3 NA TRBV7-2 TGTGCCAGCAGCTTAAAACTTCAGCGGGCCCCCTTCACAGATACGCTGTATTTT CASSLKLQRAPFTDTLYF
few TRBJ2-1 NA TRBV9 TGTGCCAGCAGCGGAGGGGACTGGATCTACAATGAGCAGTTCTTC CASSGGDWIYNEQFF
NA TRBJ1-2 NA TRBV6-1 TGTGCCAGCAGTGGTAGGGGTGGCTACACCTTC CASSGRGGYTF
few TRBJ2-3 TRBD2 TRBV7-3 TGTGCCAGCAGCGCATCCGGGACTAGCGGGGGGTGGGCAGATACGCAGTATTTT CASSASGTSGGWADTQYF
large TRBJ2-3 TRBD2 TRBV12-3/TRBV12-4 TGTGCCAGCAGTACTAATCCCGGGACTACCAATCCAGATACGCAGTATTTT CASSTNPGTTNPDTQYF
NA TRBJ2-7 NA TRBV6-1 TGTGCCAGCAGCCCAAGGACCTCCTACGAGCAGTACTTC CASSPRTSYEQYF
few TRBJ2-7 NA TRBV7-6 TGTGCCAGCAGCACAAAACCAAACTACGAGCAGTACTTC CASSTKPNYEQYF
medium-sized TRBJ2-1 TRBD2 TRBV10-1 TGCGCCAGCAGTGAGCTCGCTAGCGGCAGCTCCTACAATGAGCAGTTCTTC CASSELASGSSYNEQFF
NA TRBJ2-4 TRBD1 TRBV6-1 TGTGCCGGCAGGGGGCTGGGAGCCAAAAATACGCAGTACTTC CAGRGLGAKNTQYF
NA TRBJ2-1 NA TRBV7-3 TGTGCCAGCAGCTTAAGGCCGGTAGGACGGGACGACGAATTCAATGAGCAGTTCTTC CASSLRPVGRDDEFNEQFF
NA TRBJ2-1 TRBD2 TRBV7-6 TGTGCCAGCAGCAAACGGGGGAGTAGCGGGAGGGGGGATGAGCAGTTCTTC CASSKRGSSGRGDEQFF
NA TRBJ2-1 NA TRBV12-3/TRBV12-4 TGTGCCAGCAGTTTAAGTTCCAGGGAGAGTGAGCAGTTCTTC CASSLSSRESEQFF
NA TRBJ2-3 TRBD2 TRBV12-3/TRBV12-4 TGTGCCAGCAGTTTGAGCGGGAGGAGGCACACAGAGACGCAGTACTTT CASSLSGRRHTETQYF
NA TRBJ2-1 TRBD2 TRBV13 TGTGCCAGCAGCTTTGCAGGGCACTCGGGAGGTAGCAATGAGCAGTTCTTC CASSFAGHSGGSNEQFF
NA TRBJ2-3 NA TRBV7-6 TGTGTCCGCAGCTTCCCGGCCGTTAACACAGGGACGCAGTATTTT CVRSFPAVNTGTQYF
NA TRBJ2-3 TRBD2 TRBV19 TGTGCCAGTAGTCGCCTAGCGGGAGCCACAGATACGCAGTATTTT CASSRLAGATDTQYF
few TRBJ2-1 NA TRBV6-1 TGTGCCAGCAACCTCGGACAGTACAATGAGCAGTTCTTC CASNLGQYNEQFF
NA TRBJ2-5 TRBD2 TRBV11-3 TGTGCCAGCTGCTTAGATAAATGGCTAGCGGGGGAGACCCAGTACTTC CASCLDKWLAGETQYF
medium-sized TRBJ2-5 TRBD2 TRBV7-2 TGTGCCAGCAGCCCTGAAGCGCTAGCGGGGACCCAGTACTTC CASSPEALAGTQYF
NA TRBJ2-7 NA TRBV20-1 TGCAGTGCTAGTGGGGGGACCACTACCTACGAGCAGTACTTC CSASGGTTTYEQYF
few TRBJ2-1 TRBD2 TRBV7-6 TGTGCCAGCAGCTTAGCGTTAGCGTCGGCGGGAGGGCCCTACAATGAGCAGTTCTTC CASSLALASAGGPYNEQFF
many TRBJ2-5 TRBD2 TRBV5-3 TGTGCCAGAAGCCGGCCGGGGGGGGCGACCCAGTACTTC CARSRPGGATQYF
few TRBJ2-2 NA TRBV5-1 TGCGCCAGCAGTCCTGGATATCGACCTATGGGGACCGGGGAGCTGTTTTTT CASSPGYRPMGTGELFF
few TRBJ2-1 NA TRBV5-1 TGCGCCAGCAGCTTGGTCTGGGGGCAATACAATGAGCAGTTCTTC CASSLVWGQYNEQFF
few TRBJ2-2 NA TRBV7-2 TGTGCCAGCAGCCCCCAGGTCCGCACCGGGGAGCTGTTTTTT CASSPQVRTGELFF
few TRBJ1-1 NA TRBV7-9 TGTGCCAGCAGCTTAGTGACTGGGTTTTACACTGAAGCTTTCTTT CASSLVTGFYTEAFF
NA TRBJ2-1 NA TRBV12-3/TRBV12-4 TGTGCCAGCAGTTTCCTGGGGGCCAATGAGCAGTTCTTC CASSFLGANEQFF
NA TRBJ2-1 TRBD1 TRBV7-6 TGTGCCAGCAGCCCCCGACAGGGGTCCTACAATGAGCAGTTCTTC CASSPRQGSYNEQFF
few TRBJ2-6 TRBD2 TRBV19 TGTGCCAGTAGTATAAATATGGGACTAGCGGGCTTCTCTGGGGCCAACGTCCTGACTTTC CASSINMGLAGFSGANVLTF
few TRBJ2-5 NA TRBV7-9 TGTGCCAGCAGCTACCCCCGACGCAGTGGGGGGGCAGGCCAAGAGACCCAGTACTTC CASSYPRRSGGAGQETQYF
NA TRBJ2-5 TRBD2 TRBV6-1 TGTGCCAGCACCGGCAGACTAGCGGCCCAAGAGACCCAGTACTTC CASTGRLAAQETQYF
NA TRBJ2-3 TRBD2 TRBV11-2 TGTGCCAGCAGTCAGAGACTAGCGGAGGGAGATACGCAGTATTTT CASSQRLAEGDTQYF
many TRBJ2-1 NA TRBV27 TGTGCCAGCAGTCACCAGCAGGGGAATGAGCAGTTCTTC CASSHQQGNEQFF
few TRBJ2-7 NA TRBV20-1 TGCAGTGCCCACCGGGACAACCCCTACGAGCAGTACTTC CSAHRDNPYEQYF
NA TRBJ1-2 TRBD1 TRBV7-9 TGTGCCAGCAGCGACCGGGACAGGGGGGTCATTTATGGCTACACCTTC CASSDRDRGVIYGYTF
NA TRBJ2-5 TRBD1 TRBV12-3/TRBV12-4 TGTGCCAGCAGTTCTCTGGACAGGGGAGAAGAGACCCAGTACTTC CASSSLDRGEETQYF
NA TRBJ1-1 NA TRBV7-2 TGTGCCAGCAGCTTGGAAACCGGGAACACTGAAGCTTTCTTT CASSLETGNTEAFF
NA TRBJ2-5 NA TRBV7-2 TGTGCCAGCAGCCGCCCCCCGAACCAAGAGACCCAGTACTTC CASSRPPNQETQYF
NA TRBJ2-3 NA TRBV7-2 TGTGCCAGCCGCGTAGCGAGGACCGGTGAGCAGTATTTT CASRVARTGEQYF
NA TRBJ2-1 NA TRBV10-2 TGCGCCAGCAACCACGTCCTAACTAGTGGCAATGAGCAGTTCTTC CASNHVLTSGNEQFF
NA TRBJ2-3 TRBD2 TRBV6-1 TGTGCCAGCAGGTTCGCGGGAGCAGATACGCAGTATTTT CASRFAGADTQYF
NA TRBJ2-3 TRBD1 TRBV7-2 TGTGCCAGCAGCTCCAGGGACAGAGCCTTCCCCGCAGATACGCAGTATTTT CASSSRDRAFPADTQYF
NA TRBJ2-5 NA TRBV6-1 TGTGCCAGCAGGTGGGGTACAAACCAAGAGACCCAGTACTTC CASRWGTNQETQYF
once TRBJ2-3 TRBD2 TRBV6-2/TRBV6-3 TGTGCCAGCAGCCTCATCACTAGCGGGGTGGGTCCAGATACGCAGTATTTT CASSLITSGVGPDTQYF
few TRBJ2-1 NA TRBV11-1 TGTGCCAGCAGCTTAGTTGGGAGCGGCAATGAGCAGTTCTTC CASSLVGSGNEQFF
NA TRBJ2-5 NA TRBV6-1 TGTGCCAGCAGTGGGACCTCTAAGGGGACCCAGTACTTC CASSGTSKGTQYF
NA TRBJ2-3 NA TRBV6-2/TRBV6-3 TGTGCCGGCAGCCCGACTGTCAACACAGATAAGCAGTATTTT CAGSPTVNTDKQYF